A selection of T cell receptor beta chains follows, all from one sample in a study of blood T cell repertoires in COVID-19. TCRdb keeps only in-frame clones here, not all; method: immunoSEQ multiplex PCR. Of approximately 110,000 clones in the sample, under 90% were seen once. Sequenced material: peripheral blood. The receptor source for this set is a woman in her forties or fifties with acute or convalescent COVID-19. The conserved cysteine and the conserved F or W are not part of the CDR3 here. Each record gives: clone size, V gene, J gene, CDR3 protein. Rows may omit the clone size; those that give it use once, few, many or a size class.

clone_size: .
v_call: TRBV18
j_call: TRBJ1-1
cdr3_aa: ASSPSGQGGEAF

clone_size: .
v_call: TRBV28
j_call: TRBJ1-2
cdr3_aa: ASSLPGQNFYGYT

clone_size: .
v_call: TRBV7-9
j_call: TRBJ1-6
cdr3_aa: ASSSQAGSSPLH

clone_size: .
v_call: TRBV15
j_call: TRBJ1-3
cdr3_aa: ATSRTGTGAGNTIY

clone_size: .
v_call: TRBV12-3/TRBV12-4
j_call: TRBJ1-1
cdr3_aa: ASMLNMNTEAF

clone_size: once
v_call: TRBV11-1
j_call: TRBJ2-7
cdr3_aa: ASSDTGGARRDEQY

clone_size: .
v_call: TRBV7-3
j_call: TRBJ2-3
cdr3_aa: ASGERGGADTQY

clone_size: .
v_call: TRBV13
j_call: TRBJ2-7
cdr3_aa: ASSSSSYEQY

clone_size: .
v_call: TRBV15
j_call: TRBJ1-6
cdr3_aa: ATSKDIYNSPLH

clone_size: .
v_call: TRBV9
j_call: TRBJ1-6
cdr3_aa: ASSRDSFPHSPLH

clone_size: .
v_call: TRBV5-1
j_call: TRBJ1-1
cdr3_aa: ASSWAEKNTEAF

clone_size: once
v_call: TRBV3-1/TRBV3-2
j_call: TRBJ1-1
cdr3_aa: ASRGASEAF

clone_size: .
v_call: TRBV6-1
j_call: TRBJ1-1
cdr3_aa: ASSEGTGGSDTEAF

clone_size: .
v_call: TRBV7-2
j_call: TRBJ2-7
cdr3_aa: ASSLVRGLEQY

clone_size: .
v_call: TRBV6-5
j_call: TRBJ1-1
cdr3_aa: ASSILAVGGTEAF

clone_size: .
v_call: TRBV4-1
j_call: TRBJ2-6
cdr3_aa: ASSQPMGQGTGANVLT

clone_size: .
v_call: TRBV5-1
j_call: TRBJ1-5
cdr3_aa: ASSLGPGGLDQPQH

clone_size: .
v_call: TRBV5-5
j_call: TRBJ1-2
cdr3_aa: ASSFGTEIYGYT

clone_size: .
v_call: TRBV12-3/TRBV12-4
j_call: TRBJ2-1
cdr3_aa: ASSPLNEQF

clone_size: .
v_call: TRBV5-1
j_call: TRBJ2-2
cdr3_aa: ASSPGTGALQGELF

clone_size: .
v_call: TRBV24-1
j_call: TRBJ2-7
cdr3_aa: ATSDSRGDYEQY

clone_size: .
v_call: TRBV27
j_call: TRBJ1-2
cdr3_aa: ASSFRAHGGGYGYT

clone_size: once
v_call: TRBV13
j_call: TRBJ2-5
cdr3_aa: ASSSASQGIQETQY

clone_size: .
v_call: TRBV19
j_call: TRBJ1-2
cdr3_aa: ASSFRDRVTYGYT

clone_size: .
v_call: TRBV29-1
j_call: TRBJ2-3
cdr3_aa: SVGTTSSTDTQY

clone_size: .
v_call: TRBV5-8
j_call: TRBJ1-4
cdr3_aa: ASSPGTPTTNEKLF

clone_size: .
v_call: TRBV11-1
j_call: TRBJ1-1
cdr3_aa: ASSLGSGSKAF

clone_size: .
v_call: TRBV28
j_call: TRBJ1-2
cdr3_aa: ASTSTESNYGYT

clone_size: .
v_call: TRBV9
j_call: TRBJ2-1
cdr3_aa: ASSASFGNEQF